The rows below give T cell receptor beta chains drawn from one sample of a study of blood T cell repertoires in COVID-19. Measured with immunoSEQ multiplex PCR; TCRdb has only the in-frame clones, and not every one. The sample carries around 77,000 clones, 70% to 90% recorded once. The sample comprised peripheral blood. The receptors were gathered from a man between 65 and 85 years old with active or convalescent COVID-19. The CDR3 runs from the conserved cysteine through the conserved F or W. The D gene is left open where the match is weak. The size field is filled for only some rows; it gives once, few, many or a size class.

J: TRBJ1-1
D: TRBD1
V: TRBV27
size: .
DNA: TGTGCCAGCACGGGACAGGGGAACACTGAAGCTTTCTTT
CDR3: CASTGQGNTEAFF

J: TRBJ2-3
D: TRBD2
V: TRBV7-2
size: .
DNA: TGTGCCAGCAGCACGACTAGCGGGAGGATCGTAGCGCAGTATTTT
CDR3: CASSTTSGRIVAQYF

J: TRBJ2-1
D: TRBD1
V: TRBV18
size: .
DNA: TGTGCCAGCTCACCCCGCTCAGACAGGGGGCCCACCAATGAGCAGTTCTTC
CDR3: CASSPRSDRGPTNEQFF

J: TRBJ2-7
D: TRBD2
V: TRBV9
size: .
DNA: TGTGCCAGCAGCTCCGGGGAGGGCGAGCAGTACTTC
CDR3: CASSSGEGEQYF

J: TRBJ1-6
D: .
V: TRBV9
size: .
DNA: TGTGCCAGCAGCGTAGGGCAGGGGAATTCACCCCTCCACTTT
CDR3: CASSVGQGNSPLHF

J: TRBJ1-2
D: .
V: TRBV28
size: .
DNA: TGTGCCAGCAGCCCCCGGGGTACTTCTAACTATGGCTACACCTTC
CDR3: CASSPRGTSNYGYTF

J: TRBJ2-7
D: .
V: TRBV27
size: few
DNA: TGTGCCTGCGGTAGCGGAGGCTACGAGCAGTACTTC
CDR3: CACGSGGYEQYF

J: TRBJ2-7
D: TRBD2
V: TRBV14
size: few
DNA: TGTGCCAGCAGCCAAGTGTGGAGCGGGACTTTCGCCTACGAGCAGTACTTC
CDR3: CASSQVWSGTFAYEQYF

J: TRBJ2-7
D: TRBD1
V: TRBV6-5
size: once
DNA: TGTGCCAGCAGTTACTCGACTGGGACAGCAGCCTACGAGCAGTACTTC
CDR3: CASSYSTGTAAYEQYF

J: TRBJ1-1
D: TRBD1
V: TRBV12-3/TRBV12-4
size: .
DNA: TGTGCCAGCAGCAACAGGGGTCGGACTGAAGCTTTCTTT
CDR3: CASSNRGRTEAFF

J: TRBJ2-1
D: TRBD2
V: TRBV24-1
size: .
DNA: TGTGCCACCAGTGATCCCGCTGGGACTAGTGGGGTCAATGAGCAGTTCTTC
CDR3: CATSDPAGTSGVNEQFF

J: TRBJ1-1
D: TRBD1
V: TRBV5-5
size: .
DNA: TGTGCCAGCAGAAAGGGGGCGGGCACTGAAGCTTTCTTT
CDR3: CASRKGAGTEAFF

J: TRBJ1-2
D: TRBD1
V: TRBV30
size: .
DNA: TGTGCCTGGAGTGCCAACCTGGGACAGGGGGGCGGCTACACCTTC
CDR3: CAWSANLGQGGGYTF

J: TRBJ1-4
D: TRBD1
V: TRBV5-5
size: once
DNA: TGTGCCAGCAGCTTGGGGACAGGGCTAAATGAAAAACTGTTTTTT
CDR3: CASSLGTGLNEKLFF

J: TRBJ1-3
D: .
V: TRBV2
size: .
DNA: TGTGCCAGCAATCGCGGGGTTCTCACCTCTGGAAACACCATATATTTT
CDR3: CASNRGVLTSGNTIYF

J: TRBJ1-2
D: .
V: TRBV30
size: .
DNA: TGTGCCTGGAAGTTCCCAGGGCGAGGCTACACCTTC
CDR3: CAWKFPGRGYTF

J: TRBJ2-2
D: .
V: TRBV28
size: .
DNA: TGTGCCAGCAGCCTAGCTGGGACCGGGGAGCTGTTTTTT
CDR3: CASSLAGTGELFF

J: TRBJ2-7
D: .
V: TRBV28
size: .
DNA: TGTGCCAGCACTATATCGTCCGAGCAGTACTTC
CDR3: CASTISSEQYF

J: TRBJ2-7
D: .
V: TRBV19
size: once
DNA: TGTGCCAGCCAATTTAGCTCAAGCTCCTACGAGCAGTACTTC
CDR3: CASQFSSSSYEQYF

J: TRBJ2-3
D: .
V: TRBV7-2
size: few
DNA: TGTGCCAGCACCCAGGGGGTGGCAGCGGGAGTCCCCCGGGATACGCAGTATTTT
CDR3: CASTQGVAAGVPRDTQYF

J: TRBJ2-3
D: TRBD1
V: TRBV7-3
size: once
DNA: TGTGCCAGCAGCTCTGGACAGGGAGATACAGATACGCAGTATTTT
CDR3: CASSSGQGDTDTQYF

J: TRBJ1-4
D: .
V: TRBV9
size: .
DNA: TGTGCCAGCAGCCTTAGGGGAGGGTTAAATGAAAAACTGTTTTTT
CDR3: CASSLRGGLNEKLFF

J: TRBJ2-2
D: .
V: TRBV7-9
size: .
DNA: TGTGCCAGCAGCACCGACAGGAGGCGCACCGGGGAGCTGTTTTTT
CDR3: CASSTDRRRTGELFF

J: TRBJ2-2
D: TRBD2
V: TRBV7-3
size: few
DNA: TGTGCCAGCAGCTTAATTAACGGGGCAACTAGCGGGAGGTATTTTGGCACCGGGGAGCTGTTTTTT
CDR3: CASSLINGATSGRYFGTGELFF

J: TRBJ1-4
D: .
V: TRBV28
size: .
DNA: TGTGCCAGCAGTTTAAATCCTAGTCCGAGACTGTTTTTT
CDR3: CASSLNPSPRLFF

J: TRBJ2-7
D: TRBD1
V: TRBV7-9
size: few
DNA: TGTGCCAGCAGCTCCGCGACAGGGAAGTCCGAGCAGTACTTC
CDR3: CASSSATGKSEQYF

J: TRBJ2-7
D: TRBD2
V: TRBV5-1
size: .
DNA: TGCGCCAGCAGCAGAACTAGCGGGGGAAGACGTAACTACGAGCAGTACTTC
CDR3: CASSRTSGGRRNYEQYF

J: TRBJ1-5
D: .
V: TRBV30
size: .
DNA: TGTGCCTGGAGTCAGGGTTGGTGGGGCCAGCCCCAGCATTTT
CDR3: CAWSQGWWGQPQHF

J: TRBJ2-7
D: TRBD1
V: TRBV4-2
size: .
DNA: TGTGCCAGCAGCCTACAGGGGAACCCCCCCTACGAGCAGTACTTC
CDR3: CASSLQGNPPYEQYF

J: TRBJ1-1
D: .
V: TRBV6-5
size: few
DNA: TGTGCCAGCAGTTACTACAGCTACACTGAAGCTTTCTTT
CDR3: CASSYYSYTEAFF

J: TRBJ1-2
D: TRBD1
V: TRBV28
size: .
DNA: TGTGCCGGGTTTGACAGGGTTCGCGGCTACACCTTC
CDR3: CAGFDRVRGYTF

J: TRBJ1-4
D: TRBD1
V: TRBV11-2
size: .
DNA: TGTGCCAGCAGCTTGGACAGGGGTAGTGAAAAACTGTTTTTT
CDR3: CASSLDRGSEKLFF

J: TRBJ1-1
D: .
V: TRBV28
size: few
DNA: TGTGCCAGCAGTTTATCGGTTCTTGCTGTTCGCACTGAAGCTTTCTTT
CDR3: CASSLSVLAVRTEAFF

J: TRBJ2-3
D: .
V: TRBV2
size: .
DNA: TGTGCCAGCAGTTTGTTCCGGCTCGGGGCAGATACGCAGTATTTT
CDR3: CASSLFRLGADTQYF

J: TRBJ2-1
D: TRBD2
V: TRBV9
size: .
DNA: TGTGCCAGCAGCGTTGGGGGGGACTCCTACAATGAGCAGTTCTTC
CDR3: CASSVGGDSYNEQFF

J: TRBJ2-2
D: TRBD2
V: TRBV5-6
size: once
DNA: TGTGCCAGCAGATGGACTAGCGCCGGGGAGCTGTTTTTT
CDR3: CASRWTSAGELFF

J: TRBJ2-7
D: .
V: TRBV6-1
size: few
DNA: TGTGCCAGCAGTGAGAACCCGACAGGCTACTACGAGCAGTACTTC
CDR3: CASSENPTGYYEQYF

J: TRBJ2-1
D: TRBD2
V: TRBV18
size: .
DNA: TGTGCCAGCTCACCCCGTCTCTTAGCGGGAGGGATCAATGAGCAGTTCTTC
CDR3: CASSPRLLAGGINEQFF

J: TRBJ1-2
D: .
V: TRBV2
size: .
DNA: TGTGCCAGCAGTGGAGGGAACTATGGCTACACCTTC
CDR3: CASSGGNYGYTF

J: TRBJ1-2
D: .
V: TRBV7-9
size: .
DNA: TGTGCCAGCAGCCCCCCACCGGACTATGGCTACACCTTC
CDR3: CASSPPPDYGYTF

J: TRBJ2-2
D: TRBD1
V: TRBV5-1
size: .
DNA: TGCGCCAGCAGCCTAGGGACAGGCGTTTTTGGGGAGCTGTTTTTT
CDR3: CASSLGTGVFGELFF

J: TRBJ1-6
D: TRBD1
V: TRBV30
size: .
DNA: TGTGCCTGGAGTAAGTGGAGGACAGGATACTATAATTCACCCCTCCACTTT
CDR3: CAWSKWRTGYYNSPLHF